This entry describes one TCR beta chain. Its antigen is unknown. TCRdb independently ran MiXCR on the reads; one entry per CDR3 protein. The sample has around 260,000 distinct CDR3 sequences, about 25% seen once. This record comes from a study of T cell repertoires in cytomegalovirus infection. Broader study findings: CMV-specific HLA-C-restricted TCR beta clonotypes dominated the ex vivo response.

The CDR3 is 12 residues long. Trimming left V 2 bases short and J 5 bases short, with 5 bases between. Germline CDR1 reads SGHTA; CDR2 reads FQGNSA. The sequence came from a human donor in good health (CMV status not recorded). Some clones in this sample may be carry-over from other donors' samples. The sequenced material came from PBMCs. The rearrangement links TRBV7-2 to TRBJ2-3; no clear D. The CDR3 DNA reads TGTGCCAGCAGCTTAACGAGAGATACGCAGTATTTT. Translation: CASSLTRDTQYF.